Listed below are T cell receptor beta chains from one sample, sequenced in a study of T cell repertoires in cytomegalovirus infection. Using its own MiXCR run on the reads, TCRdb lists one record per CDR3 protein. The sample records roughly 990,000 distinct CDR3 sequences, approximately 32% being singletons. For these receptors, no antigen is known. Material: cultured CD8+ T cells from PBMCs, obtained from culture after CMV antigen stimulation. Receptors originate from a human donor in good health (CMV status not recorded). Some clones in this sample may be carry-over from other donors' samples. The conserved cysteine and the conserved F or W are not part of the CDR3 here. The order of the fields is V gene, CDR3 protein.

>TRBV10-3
AIRRTEISSYNSPLH
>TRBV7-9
ASSLGTSLDYGYT
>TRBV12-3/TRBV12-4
ASSSSGALETQY
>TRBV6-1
ASSEADTGVEGYT
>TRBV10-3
AISPSGQRNTGELF
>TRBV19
ASSDLKVTNSPLH
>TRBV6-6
ASTSTLAKNIQY
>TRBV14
ASSVRSGETQY
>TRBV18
ASSPPGETQY
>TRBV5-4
ASSFWVGDTEAF
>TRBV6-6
VIGKDYGYT
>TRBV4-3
ASSHGQPSGNTIY
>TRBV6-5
ASSYSIFGPRGANYGYT
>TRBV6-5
ASSFWQGAEDTQY
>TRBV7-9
ASSLARLETQY
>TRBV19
ASSIGLDGYT
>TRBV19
ASSTLEGLNEKLF
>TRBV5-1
ASSLIVRRAGYNEQF
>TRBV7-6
ASSTRQGSNTGELF
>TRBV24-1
ATSRQGMNTEAF